This entry lists 5 T cell receptor beta chains sequenced from one sample in a study of OX40 agonist ivuxolimab in advanced cancers. The method was immunoSEQ multiplex PCR; TCRdb's version includes in-frame clones alone and lacks a portion of them. The sample has about 54,000 clones, 80% to 95% seen once. Sample: CD4+ or CD8+ T cells sorted from blood, taken in a trial of the OX40 agonist ivuxolimab. All receptors derive from an adult with an advanced solid tumor such as melanoma, head and neck, liver or kidney cancer.

This chain joins TRBV19 and TRBJ1-2; unclear D gene. Germline V CDR1 and CDR2: LNHDA, SQIVND (reference sequence). The germline V and J ends were trimmed by 8 bases and 3 bases, with 16 bases remaining between them. The CDR3 is made up of 14 amino acids. CDR3 DNA: TGTGCCAGTCGATGGTGGGATGCGGACTATGGCTACACCTTC. It specifies CASRWWDADYGYTF.

This chain joins TRBV12-5 and TRBJ1-3; a possible D gene is TRBD1 (6 bases). Trimming left V 3 bases short and J 4 bases short, with 10 bases between. The CDR3 has 14 amino acids. CDR1 is LGHNT, CDR2 FRNRAP, per germline. CDR3 in DNA: TGTGCTAGTGGTTTTGGGGGGCGCGGAAACACCATATATTTT. This encodes CASGFGGRGNTIYF.

A note on this clone: Other nucleotide sequences from this sample produce the same CDR3. This chain connects TRBV11-2 to TRBJ1-3, with D perhaps matching TRBD1 (5 bases). This CDR3 spans 16 amino acids. Germline V gives CDR1 SGHAT, CDR2 FQNNGV. V was clipped by 5 bases and J by 1 base, with 15 bases between them. The DNA for the CDR3 is TGTGCCAGCAGCCGGGGGAGGGGAGGATCTGGAAACACCATATATTTT. It is translated as CASSRGRGGSGNTIYF.

V usage is TRBV19 and J usage is TRBJ2-1; unclear D gene. The V and J ends lost 2 bases and 5 bases respectively, with 10 bases between them. Germline loops: CDR1 LNHDA, CDR2 SQIVND (reference sequence). The CDR3 runs 14 residues. The CDR3 DNA follows: TGTGCCAGTAGTATATTAGGGTGGGACAATGAGCAGTTCTTC. It specifies CASSILGWDNEQFF.

The CDR3 spells CASTPYRLGYEQYF. In DNA, the CDR3 is TGTGCCAGCACCCCATACAGGCTCGGGTACGAGCAGTACTTC. The chain couples TRBV28 to TRBJ2-7; TRBD1 is a possible D gene (5 bases). Germline V gene data show CDR1 as MDHEN and CDR2 as SYDVKM. The length of the CDR3 is 14 residues. Trimming cost V 7 bases and J 4 bases, with 17 bases left between them.